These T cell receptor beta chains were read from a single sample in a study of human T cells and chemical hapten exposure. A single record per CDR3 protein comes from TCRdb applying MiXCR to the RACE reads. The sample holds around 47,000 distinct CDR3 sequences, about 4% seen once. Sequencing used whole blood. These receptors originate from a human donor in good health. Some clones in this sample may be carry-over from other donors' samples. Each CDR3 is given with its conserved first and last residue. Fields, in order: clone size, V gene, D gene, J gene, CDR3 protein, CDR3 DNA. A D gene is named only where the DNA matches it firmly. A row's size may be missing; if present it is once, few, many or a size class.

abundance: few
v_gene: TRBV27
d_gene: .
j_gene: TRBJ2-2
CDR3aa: CASSFSNTGELFF
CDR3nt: TGTGCCAGCAGTTTCTCTAACACCGGGGAGCTGTTTTTT

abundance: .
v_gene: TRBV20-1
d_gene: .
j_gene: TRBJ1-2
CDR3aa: CSARTDYGYTF
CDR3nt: TGCAGTGCTAGAACGGACTATGGCTACACCTTC

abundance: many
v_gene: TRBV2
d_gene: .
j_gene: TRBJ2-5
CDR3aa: CASSVSRETQYF
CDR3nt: TGTGCCAGCAGCGTAAGCAGAGAGACCCAGTACTTC

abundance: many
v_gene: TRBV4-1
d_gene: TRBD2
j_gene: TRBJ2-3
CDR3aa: CASSPTARETHSDTQYF
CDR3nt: TGCGCCAGCAGCCCCACCGCGCGGGAGACCCACTCAGATACGCAGTATTTT

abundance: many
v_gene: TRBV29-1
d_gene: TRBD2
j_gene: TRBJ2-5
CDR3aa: CSVDGTSGWQETQYF
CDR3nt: TGCAGCGTTGACGGGACTAGCGGTTGGCAAGAGACCCAGTACTTC

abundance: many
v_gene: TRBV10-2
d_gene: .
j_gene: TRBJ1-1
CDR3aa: CASVGSNQYTEAFF
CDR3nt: TGCGCCAGCGTGGGGAGTAATCAGTACACTGAAGCTTTCTTT

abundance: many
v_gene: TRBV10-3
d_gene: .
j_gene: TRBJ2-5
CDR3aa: CAISGDNQETQYF
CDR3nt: TGTGCCATCAGTGGGGACAACCAAGAGACCCAGTACTTC

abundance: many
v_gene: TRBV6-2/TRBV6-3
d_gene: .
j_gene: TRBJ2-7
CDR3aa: CASSYWGYEQYF
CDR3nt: TGTGCCAGCAGTTATTGGGGCTACGAGCAGTACTTC

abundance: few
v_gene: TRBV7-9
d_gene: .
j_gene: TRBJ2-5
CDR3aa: CASSHAETQYF
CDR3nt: TGTGCCAGCAGTCACGCGGAGACCCAGTACTTC

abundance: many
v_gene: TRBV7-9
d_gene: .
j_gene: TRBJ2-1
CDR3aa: CASSLDGSAYNEQFF
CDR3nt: TGTGCCAGCAGCTTAGACGGGAGCGCCTACAATGAGCAGTTCTTC

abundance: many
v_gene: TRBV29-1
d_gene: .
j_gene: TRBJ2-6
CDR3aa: CSVAPQGGYSGANVLTF
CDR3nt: TGCAGCGTCGCACCCCAAGGAGGCTACTCTGGGGCCAACGTCCTGACTTTC

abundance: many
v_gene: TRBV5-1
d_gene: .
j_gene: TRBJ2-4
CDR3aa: CASSTPTEAKNIQYF
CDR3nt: TGCGCCAGCAGCACCCCGACTGAGGCCAAAAACATTCAGTACTTC

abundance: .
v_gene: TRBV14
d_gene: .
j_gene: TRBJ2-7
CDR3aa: CASSLGRVRYEQYF
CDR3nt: TGTGCCAGCAGCCTGGGGCGGGTTCGGTACGAGCAGTACTTC

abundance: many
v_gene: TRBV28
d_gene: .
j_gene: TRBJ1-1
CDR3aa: CASSLSSARDYEAFF
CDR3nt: TGTGCCAGCAGTTTATCCTCCGCCCGGGACTATGAAGCTTTCTTT

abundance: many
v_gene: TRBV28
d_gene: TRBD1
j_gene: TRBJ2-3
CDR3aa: CASSVQGADTQYF
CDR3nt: TGTGCCAGCAGTGTCCAGGGGGCGGATACGCAGTATTTT

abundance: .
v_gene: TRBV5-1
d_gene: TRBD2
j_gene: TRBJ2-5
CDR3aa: CASSLGLAGGQETQYF
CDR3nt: TGCGCCAGCAGCTTGGGACTAGCGGGAGGCCAAGAGACCCAGTACTTC

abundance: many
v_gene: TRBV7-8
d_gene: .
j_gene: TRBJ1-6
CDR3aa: CASSLDGTGSSPLHF
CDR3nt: TGTGCCAGCAGCTTAGATGGGACGGGGTCTTCACCCCTCCACTTT

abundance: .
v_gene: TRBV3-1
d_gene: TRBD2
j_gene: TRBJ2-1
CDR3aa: CASSQVAGGRSDEQFF
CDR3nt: TGTGCCAGCAGCCAAGTTGCGGGGGGGAGAAGCGATGAGCAGTTCTTC

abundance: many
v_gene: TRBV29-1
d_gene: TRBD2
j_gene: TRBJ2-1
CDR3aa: CSVEYRTSGIEQFF
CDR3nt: TGCAGCGTTGAATACCGTACTAGCGGGATTGAGCAGTTCTTC